This entry describes one TCR beta chain. Source study methods: Amplification from reference gene primers served as the basis for estimated nucleated cell counts. Some clones are missing from TCRdb's copy, which holds only in-frame ones; the method was immunoSEQ multiplex PCR. V, J and clone size were drawn from that table, and D and trimming were deduced from the DNA. The sample yields under 250,000 clones, 80% to 95% seen once. This CDR3 is built from 13 residues. The V end was cut by 3 bases, the J end by 7 bases, with 7 bases between. CDR1 is SNHLY, CDR2 FYNNEI, per germline. This sample was taken from a study of blood T cell repertoires in COVID-19.

This TCR derives from a man aged 60-69 years with COVID-19, enrolled during active disease. The sample was peripheral blood. The chain combines TRBV2 with TRBJ1-6; D gene uncertain. In DNA form, the CDR3 reads TGTGCCAGCAGTGAGGCAGAAAATTCACCCCTCCACTTT. As protein: CASSEAENSPLHF. The entire variable domain, with the rest obtained from reference TRBV2 and TRBJ1-6, is as follows: EPEVTQTPSHQVTQMGQEVILRCVPISNHLYFYWYRQILGQKVEFLVSFYNNEISEKSEIFDDQFSVERPDGSNFTLKIRSTKLEDSAMYFCASSEAENSPLHFGNGTRLTVT.